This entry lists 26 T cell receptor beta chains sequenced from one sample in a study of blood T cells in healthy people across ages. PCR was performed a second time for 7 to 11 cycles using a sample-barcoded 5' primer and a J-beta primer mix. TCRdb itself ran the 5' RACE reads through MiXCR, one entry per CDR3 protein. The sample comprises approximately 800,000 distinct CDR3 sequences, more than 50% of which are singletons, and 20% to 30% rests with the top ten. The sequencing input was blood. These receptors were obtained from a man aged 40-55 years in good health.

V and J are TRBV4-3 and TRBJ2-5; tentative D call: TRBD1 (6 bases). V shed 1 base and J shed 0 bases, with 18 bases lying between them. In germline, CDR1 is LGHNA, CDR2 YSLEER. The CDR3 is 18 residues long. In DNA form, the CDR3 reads TGCGCCAGCAGCCAAGCCTTCCATGGGACAAAGTACCAAGAGACCCAGTACTTC. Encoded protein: CASSQAFHGTKYQETQYF.

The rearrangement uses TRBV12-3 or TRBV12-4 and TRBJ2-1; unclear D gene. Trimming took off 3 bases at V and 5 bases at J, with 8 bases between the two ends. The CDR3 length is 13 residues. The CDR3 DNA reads TGTGCCAGCAGTTTGAGAGCAGACAATGAGCAGTTCTTC. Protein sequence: CASSLRADNEQFF.

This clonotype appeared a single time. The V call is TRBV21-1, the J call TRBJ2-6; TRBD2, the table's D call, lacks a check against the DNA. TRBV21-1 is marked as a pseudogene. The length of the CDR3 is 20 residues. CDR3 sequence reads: CASSKDSAGGLDPGANVLTF. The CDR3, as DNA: TGTGCCAGCAGCAAAGATAGTGCGGGAGGCCTAGACCCTGGGGCCAACGTCCTGACTTTC.

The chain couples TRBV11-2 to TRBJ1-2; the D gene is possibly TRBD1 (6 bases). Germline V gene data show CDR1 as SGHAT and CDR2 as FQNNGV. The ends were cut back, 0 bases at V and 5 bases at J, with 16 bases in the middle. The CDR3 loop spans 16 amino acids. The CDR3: CASSLDRGQGVYGYTF. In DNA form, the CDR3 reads TGTGCCAGCAGCTTAGATCGGGGGCAAGGAGTTTATGGCTACACCTTC.

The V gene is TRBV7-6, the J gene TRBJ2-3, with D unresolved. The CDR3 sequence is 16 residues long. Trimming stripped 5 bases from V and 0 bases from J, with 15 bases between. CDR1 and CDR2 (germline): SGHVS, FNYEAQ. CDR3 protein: CASSTHGRSSTDTQYF. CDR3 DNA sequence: TGTGCCAGCAGCACCCACGGCAGGTCTAGCACAGATACGCAGTATTTT.

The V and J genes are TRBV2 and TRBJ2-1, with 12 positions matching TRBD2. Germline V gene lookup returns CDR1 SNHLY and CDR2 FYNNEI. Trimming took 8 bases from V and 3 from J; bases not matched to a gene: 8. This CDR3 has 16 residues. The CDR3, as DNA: TGTGCCAGCCTAGCGGGGGGGCTTTCCCGCTACAATGAGCAGTTCTTC. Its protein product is CASLAGGLSRYNEQFF. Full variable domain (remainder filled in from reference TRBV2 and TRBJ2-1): EPEVTQTPSHQVTQMGQEVILRCVPISNHLYFYWYRQILGQKVEFLVSFYNNEISEKSEIFDDQFSVERPDGSNFTLKIRSTKLEDSAMYFCASLAGGLSRYNEQFFGPGTRLTVL.

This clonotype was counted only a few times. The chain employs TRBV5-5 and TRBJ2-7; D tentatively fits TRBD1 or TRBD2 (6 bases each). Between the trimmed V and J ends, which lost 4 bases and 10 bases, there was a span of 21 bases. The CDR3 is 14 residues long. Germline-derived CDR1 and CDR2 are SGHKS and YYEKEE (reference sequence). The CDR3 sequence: CASSPESPRGGQYF. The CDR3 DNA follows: TGTGCCAGCAGCCCTGAGAGTCCCAGGGGAGGCCAGTACTTC.

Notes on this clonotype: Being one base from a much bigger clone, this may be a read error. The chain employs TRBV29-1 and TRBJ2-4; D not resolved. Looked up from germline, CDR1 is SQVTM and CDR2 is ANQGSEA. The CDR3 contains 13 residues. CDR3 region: CSASARQSNSQYF. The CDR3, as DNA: TGCAGCGCATCCGCGAGGCAGTCCAACAGTCAGTACTTC.

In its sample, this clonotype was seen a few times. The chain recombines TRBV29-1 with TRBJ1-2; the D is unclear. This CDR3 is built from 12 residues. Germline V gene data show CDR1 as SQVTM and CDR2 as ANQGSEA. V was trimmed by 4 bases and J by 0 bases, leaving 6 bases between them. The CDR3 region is CSVVDANYGYTF. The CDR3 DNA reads TGCAGCGTTGTCGACGCTAACTATGGCTACACCTTC.

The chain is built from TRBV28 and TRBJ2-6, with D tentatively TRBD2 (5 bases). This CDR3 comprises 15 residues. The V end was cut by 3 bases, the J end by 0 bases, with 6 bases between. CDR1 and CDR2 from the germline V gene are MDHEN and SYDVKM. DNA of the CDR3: TGTGCCAGCAGTTTTGAGGGCTCTGGGGCCAACGTCCTGACTTTC. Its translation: CASSFEGSGANVLTF.

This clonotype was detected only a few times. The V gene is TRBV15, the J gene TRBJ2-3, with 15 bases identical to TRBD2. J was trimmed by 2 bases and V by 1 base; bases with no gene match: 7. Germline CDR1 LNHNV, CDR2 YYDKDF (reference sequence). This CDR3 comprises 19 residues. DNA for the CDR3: TGTGCCACCAGCAGAGGAGGGACTAGCGGGAGGCGACCCACAGATACGCAGTATTTT. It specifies CATSRGGTSGRRPTDTQYF.

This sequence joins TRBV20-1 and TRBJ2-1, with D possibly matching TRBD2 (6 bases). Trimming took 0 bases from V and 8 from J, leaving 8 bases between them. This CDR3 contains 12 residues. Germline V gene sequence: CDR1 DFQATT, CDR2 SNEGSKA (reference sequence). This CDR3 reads CSARDTSYEQFF. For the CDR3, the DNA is TGCAGTGCTAGAGATACTAGCTATGAGCAGTTCTTC.

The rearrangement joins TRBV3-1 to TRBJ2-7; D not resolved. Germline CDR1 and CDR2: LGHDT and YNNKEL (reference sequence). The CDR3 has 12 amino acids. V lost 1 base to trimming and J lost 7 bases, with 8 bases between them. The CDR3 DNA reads TGTGCCAGCAGCCAAGGGCCGGGTGAGCAGTACTTC. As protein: CASSQGPGEQYF.

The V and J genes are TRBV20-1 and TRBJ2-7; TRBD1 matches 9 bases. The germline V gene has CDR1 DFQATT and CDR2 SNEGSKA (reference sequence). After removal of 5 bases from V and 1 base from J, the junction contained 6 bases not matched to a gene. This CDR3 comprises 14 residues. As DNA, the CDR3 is TGCAGTGCTTGGACAGGGGAAGCGTCCTACGAGCAGTACTTC. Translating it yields CSAWTGEASYEQYF.

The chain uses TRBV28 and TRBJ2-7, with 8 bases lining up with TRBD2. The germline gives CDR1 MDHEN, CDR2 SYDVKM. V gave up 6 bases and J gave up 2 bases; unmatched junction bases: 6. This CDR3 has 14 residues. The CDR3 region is CASRQSGGTYEQYF. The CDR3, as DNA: TGTGCCAGCAGACAAAGCGGGGGAACCTACGAGCAGTACTTC.

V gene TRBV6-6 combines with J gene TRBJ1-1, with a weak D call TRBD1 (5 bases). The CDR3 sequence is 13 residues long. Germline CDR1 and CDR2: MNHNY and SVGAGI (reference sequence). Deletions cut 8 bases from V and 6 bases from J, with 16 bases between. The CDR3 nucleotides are TGTGCCAGCCACACCGGGACGGAGCCTGAAGCTTTCTTT. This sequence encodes CASHTGTEPEAFF.

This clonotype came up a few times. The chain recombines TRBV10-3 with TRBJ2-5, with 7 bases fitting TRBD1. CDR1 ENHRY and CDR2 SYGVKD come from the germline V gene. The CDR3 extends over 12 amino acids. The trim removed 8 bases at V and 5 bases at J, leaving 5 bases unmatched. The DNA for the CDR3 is TGTGCCATCGGCAGGGGGTTGGAGACCCAGTACTTC. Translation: CAIGRGLETQYF.

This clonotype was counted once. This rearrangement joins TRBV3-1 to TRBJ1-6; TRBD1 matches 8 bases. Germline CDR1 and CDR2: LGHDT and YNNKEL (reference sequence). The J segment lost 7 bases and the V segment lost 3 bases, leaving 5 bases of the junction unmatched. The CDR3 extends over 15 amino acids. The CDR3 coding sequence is TGTGCCAGCAGCCATCAGGGGGCGGGAAATTCACCCCTCCACTTT. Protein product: CASSHQGAGNSPLHF. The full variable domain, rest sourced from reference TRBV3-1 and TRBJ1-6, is DTAVSQTPKYLVTQMGNDKSIKCEQNLGHDTMYWYKQDSKKFLKIMFSYNNKELIINETVPNRFSPKSPDKAHLNLHINSLELGDSAVYFCASSHQGAGNSPLHFGNGTRLTVT.

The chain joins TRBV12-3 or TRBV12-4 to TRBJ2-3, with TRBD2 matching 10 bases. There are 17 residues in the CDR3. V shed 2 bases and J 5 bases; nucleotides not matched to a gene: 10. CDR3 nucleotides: TGTGCCAGCAGTTTATGGCTAGCGGGGGTAGGGTTAGATACGCAGTATTTT. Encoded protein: CASSLWLAGVGLDTQYF.

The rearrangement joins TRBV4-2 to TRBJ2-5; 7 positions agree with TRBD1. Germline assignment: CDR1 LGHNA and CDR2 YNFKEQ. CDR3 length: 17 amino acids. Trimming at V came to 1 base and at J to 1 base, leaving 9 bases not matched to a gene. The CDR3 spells CASSQGGSQGVQETQYF. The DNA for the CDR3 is TGTGCCAGCAGCCAAGGAGGGAGTCAGGGGGTCCAAGAGACCCAGTACTTC.

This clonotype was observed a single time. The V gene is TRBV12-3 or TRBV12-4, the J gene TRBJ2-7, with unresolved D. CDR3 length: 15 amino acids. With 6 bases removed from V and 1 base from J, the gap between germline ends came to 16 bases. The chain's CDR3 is CASRSTALGSYEQYF. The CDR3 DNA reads TGTGCCAGCAGATCTACAGCCCTCGGGTCCTACGAGCAGTACTTC.

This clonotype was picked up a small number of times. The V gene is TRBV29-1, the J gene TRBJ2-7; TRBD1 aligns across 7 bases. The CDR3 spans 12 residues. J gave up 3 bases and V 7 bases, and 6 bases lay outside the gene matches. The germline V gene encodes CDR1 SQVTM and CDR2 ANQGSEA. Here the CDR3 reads CSGRQGNYEQYF. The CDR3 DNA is TGCAGCGGGAGACAGGGAAACTACGAGCAGTACTTC.

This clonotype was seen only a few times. Here the CDR3 reads CSVDGLGRIGIETQYF. The CDR3 coding sequence is TGCAGCGTTGATGGATTGGGGCGGATCGGAATAGAGACCCAGTACTTC. The chain combines TRBV29-1 with TRBJ2-5; D is perhaps TRBD1 (5 bases). The CDR3 extends over 16 amino acids. Trimming removed 3 bases at V and 4 bases at J, with 21 bases between. Germline loops: CDR1 SQVTM, CDR2 ANQGSEA.

The CDR3 DNA follows: TGTGCCAGCAGTTTGGGGGGACAGGGGACGAATGAGCAGTACTTC. This sequence encodes CASSLGGQGTNEQYF. The chain uses TRBV28 and TRBJ2-5, with 10 bases identical to TRBD1. The CDR3 loop spans 15 amino acids. Germline lookup yields CDR1 MDHEN and CDR2 SYDVKM. Trimming took 3 bases from V and 11 from J; bases not matched to a gene: 12.

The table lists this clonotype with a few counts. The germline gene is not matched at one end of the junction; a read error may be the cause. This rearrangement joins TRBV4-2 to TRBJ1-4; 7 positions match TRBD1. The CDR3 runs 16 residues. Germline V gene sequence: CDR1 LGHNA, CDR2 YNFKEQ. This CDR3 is CASRQDRAAANEKLFF. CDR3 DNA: TGTGCCAGCAGGCAAGACAGGGCTGCTGCTAATGAAAAACTGTTTTTT.

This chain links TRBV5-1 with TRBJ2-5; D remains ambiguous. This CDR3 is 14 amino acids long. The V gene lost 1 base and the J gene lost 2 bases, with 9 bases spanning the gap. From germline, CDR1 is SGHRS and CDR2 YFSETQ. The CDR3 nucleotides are TGCGCCAGCAGCTTGAGACCCCCTCAAGAGACCCAGTACTTC. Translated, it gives CASSLRPPQETQYF.